One and the same sample provided the 26 T cell receptor beta chains below, sequenced in a study of cytomegalovirus exposure and HLA in healthy donors (TCRdb year 2017). The library relied on the immunoSEQ multiplex PCR assay. The multiplex PCR relied on a mix of 60 forward primers for TCR Vbeta segments and 13 reverse primers for TCR Jbeta segments. TCRdb limited this immuneACCESS table to in-frame rearrangements with V and J called. A share of clones is missing; checked studies link under half to unresolved V genes, and the rest is unexplained. This sample holds under 150,000 clones; roughly three quarters were observed only once. The leading ten clones occupy approximately 4% of the sample. Material for sequencing was PBMCs. Receptor source: a man between 18 and 35 years old in good health and CMV-seronegative.

The V call is TRBV30, the J call TRBJ1-1, with D perhaps TRBD1 (5 bases). Trimming removed 4 bases at V and 4 bases at J, with 13 bases between. The germline gives CDR1 GTSNPN, CDR2 SVGIG (reference sequence). This CDR3 has 13 residues. CDR3 in amino acids: CAWTPGWITEAFF. Here the CDR3 DNA reads TGTGCCTGGACCCCAGGGTGGATCACTGAAGCTTTCTTT.

V gene TRBV19 combines with J gene TRBJ1-4; D unclear. CDR1 LNHDA and CDR2 SQIVND come from the germline V gene (reference sequence). The CDR3 spans 14 residues. Trimming stripped 0 bases from V and 13 bases from J, with 15 bases between. CDR3 DNA: TGTGCCAGTAGTATAGATCATGAGGTGTTTGCACTGTTTTTT. This codes for CASSIDHEVFALFF.

The gene calls are TRBV5-4 and TRBJ2-5, with 7 bases lining up with TRBD2. The germline V gene encodes CDR1 SGHNT and CDR2 YYREEE (reference sequence). V dropped 4 bases and J dropped 9; count of bases not matched to a gene: 12. This CDR3 is built from 14 residues. This chain's CDR3 is CASSLAGVGGPQYF. In nucleotides, the CDR3 is TGTGCCAGCAGCCTCGCTGGGGTGGGAGGGCCCCAGTACTTC.

This clone occurred once. This sequence joins TRBV6-1 and TRBJ2-1, with 13 bases matching TRBD2. Germline values: CDR1 MNHNS, CDR2 SASEGT. V lost 1 base and J lost 10; bases outside the gene matches: 4. The length of the CDR3 is 15 residues. The CDR3 DNA sequence: TGTGCCAGCAGTGAAGTTGGGGGACTAGCGGGGGAGCAGTTCTTC. Protein: CASSEVGGLAGEQFF.

V gene TRBV28 combines with J gene TRBJ2-4; 8 nucleotides agree with TRBD1. This CDR3 is 15 amino acids long. J lost 4 bases, V lost 6 bases, and 8 bases had no gene match. The germline CDR1 and CDR2 sequences are MDHEN and SYDVKM. The CDR3 nucleotides read TGTGCCAGCAGCGTTATCGGACAGGGTAAAAACATTCAGTACTTC. Translation gives CASSVIGQGKNIQYF. Full variable domain (remainder filled in from reference TRBV28 and TRBJ2-4): DVKVTQSSRYLVKRTGEKVFLECVQDMDHENMFWYRQDPGLGLRLIYFSYDVKMKEKGDIPEGYSVSREKKERFSLILESASTNQTSMYLCASSVIGQGKNIQYFGAGTRLSVL.

This chain connects TRBV4-2 to TRBJ2-2; TRBD2 matches 13 bases. The germline CDR1 and CDR2 sequences are LGHNA and YNFKEQ. CDR3 length: 19 amino acids. V shed 2 bases, J shed 7 bases, and the junction held 13 bases outside the gene matches. This CDR3 is CASSQWGSGTSGVHGELFF. In DNA form, the CDR3 reads TGTGCCAGCAGCCAATGGGGTTCCGGGACTAGCGGGGTGCACGGGGAGCTGTTTTTT.

The genes are TRBV5-1 and TRBJ2-3; TRBD2 matches 9 bases. Germline CDR1 reads SGHRS; CDR2 reads YFSETQ. The V segment lost 6 bases and the J segment 2 bases; nucleotides outside the gene matches: 10. The CDR3 spans 16 residues. The DNA for the CDR3 is TGCGCCAGCAAACGGCGGGAGGGGCCGTACACAGATACGCAGTATTTT. This encodes CASKRREGPYTDTQYF.

CDR3 nucleotides: TGTGCTAGTGGTTTGGTACGTGGATCGGGGATCAATGAGCAGTTCTTC. Protein: CASGLVRGSGINEQFF. The chain carries TRBV12-5 and TRBJ2-1; maybe TRBD2 (5 bases). Per the germline V gene, CDR1 is LGHNT and CDR2 is FRNRAP. Trimming cost V 0 bases and J 6 bases, with 15 bases left between them. This CDR3 has 16 residues.

V usage is TRBV9 and J usage is TRBJ2-1; 7 bases are shared with TRBD2. The CDR3 is made up of 19 amino acids. J gave up 2 bases and V 0 bases, and 14 bases lay outside the gene matches. Germline CDR1 and CDR2: SGDLS and YYNGEE. This CDR3 reads CASSVVSSGLADTYNEQFF. CDR3 DNA sequence: TGTGCCAGCAGCGTAGTGTCGTCTGGGCTAGCGGATACCTACAATGAGCAGTTCTTC. Together with reference TRBV9 and TRBJ2-1, the CDR3 gives the full variable domain: DSGVTQTPKHLITATGQRVTLRCSPRSGDLSVYWYQQSLDQGLQFLIQYYNGEERAKGNILERFSAQQFPDLHSELNLSSLELGDSALYFCASSVVSSGLADTYNEQFFGPGTRLTVL.

CDR3 DNA: TGTGCCTGGAGTGTCCTCGACAGTAACACTGAAGCTTTCTTT. Amino acids: CAWSVLDSNTEAFF. The chain is built from TRBV30 and TRBJ1-1, with D tentatively TRBD1 (5 bases). The CDR3 consists of 14 residues. Between the trimmed V and J ends, which lost 0 bases and 2 bases, there was a span of 10 bases. The germline gives CDR1 GTSNPN, CDR2 SVGIG (reference sequence).

This clone was observed a handful of times. The rearrangement links TRBV13 to TRBJ2-5, with TRBD1 matching 8 bases. The J call may be in error: the DNA end matches TRBJ2-7 better. Germline V CDR1 and CDR2: PRHDT, FYEKMQ (reference sequence). The CDR3 extends over 15 amino acids. The CDR3 bases are TGTGCCAGCAGCTTAGTATCTCGGGACAGGTACGAGCAGTACTTC. This encodes CASSLVSRDRYEQYF.

This clone was seen more than once but under ten times. The rearrangement uses TRBV30 and TRBJ1-1; 8 bases agree with TRBD1. Germline trimming cut 5 bases from V and 4 bases from J; bases unmatched to any gene: 3. The CDR3 covers 12 residues. Germline V gives CDR1 GTSNPN, CDR2 SVGIG (reference sequence). CDR3 in amino acids: CAWRTGSTEAFF. The CDR3 DNA follows: TGTGCCTGGCGGACAGGGAGCACTGAAGCTTTCTTT. The full variable domain, in which reference TRBV30 and TRBJ1-1 provide the parts outside the CDR3, is SQTIHQWPATLVQPVGSPLSLECTVEGTSNPNLYWYRQAAGRGLQLLFYSVGIGQISSEVPQNLSASRPQDRQFILSSKKLLLSDSGFYLCAWRTGSTEAFFGQGTRLTVV.

Concerning this clone itself: This CDR3 is also generated by other DNA sequences in the sample. The chain recombines TRBV15 with TRBJ2-5; TRBD2 agrees at 11 bases. The CDR3 extends over 16 amino acids. V shed 3 bases and J 4 bases; nucleotides not matched to a gene: 7. The germline CDR1 and CDR2 sequences are LNHNV and YYDKDF (reference sequence). The CDR3 sequence is CATSSEPGLAGETQYF. Written as DNA, the CDR3 is TGTGCCACCAGCAGCGAACCAGGACTAGCGGGAGAGACCCAGTACTTC.

V usage is TRBV29-1 and J usage is TRBJ2-3, with 9 positions matching TRBD1. The CDR3 spans 15 residues. Germline values: CDR1 SQVTM, CDR2 ANQGSEA. V gave up 3 bases and J gave up 6 bases; unmatched junction bases: 10. The CDR3 DNA reads as TGCAGCGTTGATCCTACAGGGGGCCCCTCGGATACGCAGTATTTT. Translation gives CSVDPTGGPSDTQYF.

This clone appeared a few times. The rearrangement links TRBV2 to TRBJ1-1; 10 positions match TRBD1. The germline V gene has CDR1 SNHLY and CDR2 FYNNEI. J gave up 3 bases and V 0 bases, and 7 bases lay outside the gene matches. The CDR3 runs to 17 residues. Written as DNA, the CDR3 is TGTGCCAGCAGTGAAGCGACAGGGGGCGCAAGTTACACTGAAGCTTTCTTT. Its translation: CASSEATGGASYTEAFF.

The J gene is TRBJ1-2, the V gene TRBV6-5; 7 bases line up with TRBD1. V gave up 0 bases and J gave up 8 bases; unmatched junction bases: 3. The V gene's germline CDR1 is MNHEY and CDR2 SVGAGI. This CDR3 is built from 13 residues. CDR3 nucleotides: TGTGCCAGCAGTTACTCGGACAGGAGGGGCTACACCTTC. Protein: CASSYSDRRGYTF.

This chain connects TRBV28 to TRBJ2-2; D is unresolved. Looked up from germline, CDR1 is MDHEN and CDR2 is SYDVKM. The CDR3 contains 14 residues. Trimming took off 3 bases at V and 7 bases at J, with 12 bases between the two ends. CDR3 DNA sequence: TGTGCCAGCAGTTTTTATTTTAGAAACGGGGAGCTGTTTTTT. It encodes CASSFYFRNGELFF.

The chain has TRBV18 and TRBJ2-5; D gene unclear. The germline CDR1 and CDR2 sequences are KGHSH and LQKENI. This CDR3 has 15 amino acids. V shed 0 bases and J shed 1 base, with 9 bases lying between them. CDR3: CASSPPSEFQETQYF. Written as DNA, the CDR3 is TGTGCCAGCTCACCACCCTCGGAGTTCCAAGAGACCCAGTACTTC. The full variable domain, its missing parts supplied by reference TRBV18 and TRBJ2-5, is NAGVMQNPRHLVRRRGQEARLRCSPMKGHSHVYWYRQLPEEGLKFMVYLQKENIIDESGMPKERFSAEFPKEGPSILRIQQVVRGDSAAYFCASSPPSEFQETQYFGPGTRLLVL.

A word on this clone: Its ends do not fully match the called genes, so a read error is possible. The V call is TRBV6-1, the J call TRBJ2-7, with D maybe TRBD2 (6 bases). The CDR3 runs to 12 residues. Germline V gene lookup returns CDR1 MNHNS and CDR2 SASEGT. The chain's CDR3 is CASSDLSGDLDF. CDR3 in DNA: TGTGCCAGCAGTGACCTTTCGGGGGACCTCGACTTC.

The chain has TRBV7-2 and TRBJ2-1; the match to TRBD2 covers 7 bases. The CDR3 is 16 residues long. CDR1 SGHTA and CDR2 FQGNSA come from the germline V gene. After removal of 1 base from V and 7 bases from J, the junction contained 10 bases not matched to a gene. The CDR3 is CASSLEAGRAENEQFF. The CDR3 nucleotides are TGTGCCAGCAGCTTAGAGGCGGGGAGGGCCGAAAATGAGCAGTTCTTC.

This CDR3 is CAISEYQGWNTEAFF. As DNA, the CDR3 is TGTGCCATCAGTGAGTACCAGGGTTGGAACACTGAAGCTTTCTTT. The rearrangement uses TRBV10-3 and TRBJ1-1; tentative D call: TRBD1 (5 bases). V lost 1 base and J 1 base, leaving 10 bases between the germline ends. This CDR3 has 15 amino acids. Germline V gives CDR1 ENHRY, CDR2 SYGVKD.

V is TRBV5-4 and J is TRBJ2-7, with 8 bases fitting TRBD2. The CDR3 runs to 15 residues. Germline V CDR1 and CDR2: SGHNT, YYREEE (reference sequence). Trimming removed 6 bases from V and 1 base from J; junction bases left unmatched: 9. CDR3 in DNA: TGTGCCAGCATCCCCCAGCGGGAGTCATCCTACGAGCAGTACTTC. Protein sequence: CASIPQRESSYEQYF. The full variable domain, completed using reference TRBV5-4 and TRBJ2-7, is ETGVTQSPTHLIKTRGQQVTLRCSSQSGHNTVSWYQQALGQGPQFIFQYYREEENGRGNFPPRFSGLQFPNYSSELNVNALELDDSALYLCASIPQRESSYEQYFGPGTRLTVT.

The sample holds a few counts of this clone. A read error may produce the germline difference seen at one junction end. This chain connects TRBV6-5 to TRBJ2-1; no clear D. This CDR3 has 16 amino acids. Germline V gene data show CDR1 as MNHEY and CDR2 as SVGAGI. The CDR3 protein is CASSYSFGESSNEQFF. The CDR3 DNA reads as TGTGCCAGCAGTTATTCATTCGGTGAGTCCTCCAATGAGCAGTTCTTC.

The V gene is TRBV2, the J gene TRBJ2-3; 8 nucleotides align to TRBD2. This CDR3 is 14 amino acids long. Germline lookup yields CDR1 SNHLY and CDR2 FYNNEI. The junction had 5 bases not matched to a gene; V was cut back by 3 bases and J by 6 bases. The CDR3 nucleotides read TGTGCCAGCAGTGATTTTAGCGGGACCGATACGCAGTATTTT. This sequence encodes CASSDFSGTDTQYF.

Only a few counts were recorded for this clone. The chain combines TRBV7-8 with TRBJ1-5; 7 nucleotides align to TRBD1. Germline CDR1 reads SGHVS; CDR2 reads FQNEAQ. After removal of 5 bases from V and 11 bases from J, the junction contained 12 bases not matched to a gene. The CDR3 consists of 14 residues. The CDR3 sequence: CASSPGQAPWAQHF. The CDR3 DNA is TGTGCCAGCAGCCCTGGACAGGCCCCTTGGGCCCAGCATTTT.

The chain uses TRBV12-2 and TRBJ1-2; TRBD1, the table's D call, was not compared with the DNA. TRBV12-2 is termed a pseudogene. This CDR3 comprises 14 residues. Here the CDR3 DNA reads TGTGCAAGTCGCTTCTCGTCGGGACAGGGGGTCTACACCTTC. Its translation: CASRFSSGQGVYTF.